This entry lists 23 T cell receptor beta chains sequenced from one sample in a study of CD8+CD57+ T cells in acquired aplastic anemia. Selection for sequencing was limited to patients who had shown CD8+CD57+ cell expansion by flow cytometry. Both TCR beta VDJ combination and CDR3 sequence profiling were carried out. Genomic DNA was the template for this profiling. TCRdb analysed the reads with MiXCR anew, one entry per CDR3 protein. The data contain 200,000 or so distinct CDR3 sequences, 40% to 55% of them singletons. Source material: sorted CD4+, CD8+, or CD8+CD57+ T cells (not recorded which) from PBMCs. These receptor sequences come from a human donor with aplastic anemia.

This clonotype was detected a few times. The chain links TRBV6-1 to TRBJ2-7; the D gene is possibly TRBD1 (6 bases). Trimming left V 6 bases short and J 3 bases short, with 30 bases between. From germline, CDR1 is MNHNS and CDR2 SASEGT. The CDR3 covers 19 residues. The CDR3 nucleotides read TGTGCCAGCAGGGAAATGTTTAAGGGGGTTTCGGGACAACACTACGAGCAGTACTTC. As protein: CASREMFKGVSGQHYEQYF.

This chain joins TRBV19 and TRBJ1-2, with a possible D match to TRBD1 (5 bases). Deletions cut 6 bases from V and 6 bases from J, with 14 bases between. The germline gives CDR1 LNHDA, CDR2 SQIVND (reference sequence). The CDR3 runs to 13 residues. DNA for the CDR3: TGTGCCAGTAGCCTTCGGGGCGCCGATGGCTACACCTTC. It translates to CASSLRGADGYTF.

A note on this clonotype: A junction boundary mismatches the germline segment, possibly from a read error. V usage is TRBV6-1 and J usage is TRBJ1-1, with D tentatively TRBD1 (5 bases). The CDR3 extends over 15 amino acids. Looked up from germline, CDR1 is MNHNS and CDR2 is SASEGT. The CDR3 DNA reads TGTGCCAGCAGTATTGGGACGGATTCAGGGACTGAAGCTTGCTTT. Its translation is CASSIGTDSGTEACF.

The V and J genes are TRBV7-2 and TRBJ2-1, with 7 nucleotides matching TRBD1. The CDR3 length is 15 residues. Germline loops: CDR1 SGHTA, CDR2 FQGNSA. V lost 5 bases to trimming and J lost 0 bases; unmatched junction nucleotides: 4. CDR3 region: CASSRGQSSYNEQFF. For the CDR3, the DNA is TGTGCCAGCAGCCGGGGACAGAGCTCCTACAATGAGCAGTTCTTC. Full variable domain (missing parts from reference TRBV7-2 and TRBJ2-1): GAGVSQSPSNKVTEKGKDVELRCDPISGHTALYWYRQSLGQGLEFLIYFQGNSAPDKSGLPSDRFSAERTGGSVSTLTIQRTQQEDSAVYLCASSRGQSSYNEQFFGPGTRLTVL.

This clonotype appeared once. The chain uses TRBV19 and TRBJ2-1, with D perhaps matching TRBD1 (5 bases). CDR1 is LNHDA and CDR2 is SQIVND in the germline V gene (reference sequence). This CDR3 is 15 amino acids long. V was clipped by 3 bases and J by 6 bases, with 15 bases between them. For the CDR3, the DNA is TGTGCCAGTAGTATTTGGCAGGGCAAAGGCAATGAGCAGTTCTTC. Translated: CASSIWQGKGNEQFF.

CDR3 bases: TGTGCCACCAGTGATTTGGGCAGCGAAGAGACCCAGTACTTC. As protein: CATSDLGSEETQYF. The chain employs TRBV24-1 and TRBJ2-5; D is uncertain. Per the germline V gene, CDR1 is KGHDR and CDR2 is SFDVKD. The CDR3 extends over 14 amino acids. Trimming shortened V by 0 bases and J by 3 bases, and 7 bases separated the two germline ends.

To note about this clonotype: The junction does not match germline at one end; this may be a read error. This chain joins TRBV6-5 and TRBJ2-1; D unresolved. CDR1 and CDR2 from the germline V gene are MNHEY and SVGAGI. The CDR3 runs 11 residues. The CDR3 protein is CASSYYNGQFF. DNA for the CDR3: TGTGCCAGCAGTTATTACAATGGGCAGTTCTTC.

This clonotype was observed a single time. J is TRBJ1-4 and V is TRBV4-1; D is uncertain. Germline CDR1 reads MGHRA; CDR2 reads YSYEKL. The CDR3 consists of 14 residues. V shed 0 bases and J shed 3 bases, with 5 bases lying between them. For the CDR3, the DNA is TGCGCCAGCAGCCAAGAAACTGCTAATGAAAAACTGTTTTTT. Amino acid sequence: CASSQETANEKLFF.

This chain connects TRBV7-7 to TRBJ2-7; D unresolved. In germline, CDR1 is SSHAT, CDR2 FNYEAQ (reference sequence). V lost 5 bases, J lost 7 bases, and 9 bases lay in between. The CDR3 runs 11 residues. The CDR3 nucleotides are TGTGCCAGCAGCCAAGGCCCAGAGCAGTACTTC. Its translation is CASSQGPEQYF.

The CDR3 is CASSLGPLRRPYNEQFF. DNA for the CDR3: TGTGCCAGCAGTTTAGGACCACTCCGGAGACCCTACAATGAGCAGTTCTTC. The genes are TRBV12-3 or TRBV12-4 and TRBJ2-1; D gene unclear. The ends were cut back, 1 base at V and 2 bases at J, with 15 bases in the middle. This CDR3 has 17 residues.

The sample holds many counts of this clonotype. This rearrangement joins TRBV20-1 to TRBJ2-7, with a tentative D call TRBD1 (6 bases). Germline V gene sequence: CDR1 DFQATT, CDR2 SNEGSKA (reference sequence). This CDR3 contains 15 residues. The V end was cut by 5 bases, the J end by 1 base, with 18 bases between. This chain's CDR3 is CSARGEGVGSYEQYF. The CDR3 DNA reads as TGCAGTGCTCGTGGCGAGGGGGTAGGGTCCTACGAGCAGTACTTC.

This clonotype appeared once. V and J are TRBV5-1 and TRBJ1-2, with D unresolved. Per germline, CDR1 SGHRS and CDR2 YFSETQ. Trimming removed 5 bases at V and 2 bases at J, with 13 bases between. The CDR3 is 14 residues long. This CDR3 is CASSKVDNNYGYTF. In nucleotides, the CDR3 is TGCGCCAGCAGTAAAGTCGACAACAACTATGGCTACACCTTC.

This clonotype has more than one count but fewer than ten. The chain links TRBV15 to TRBJ2-5; the match to TRBD1 covers 8 bases. Germline-derived CDR1 and CDR2 are LNHNV and YYDKDF (reference sequence). The trim removed 1 base at V and 5 bases at J, leaving 9 bases unmatched. The CDR3 has 16 residues. In DNA, the CDR3 is TGTGCCACCAGCAGAGGCCAGGGGGCAGTTGGGGAGACCCAGTACTTC. Encoded protein: CATSRGQGAVGETQYF.

This clonotype has a count of ten or more. The rearrangement joins TRBV2 to TRBJ1-2; D is undetermined. The germline V and J ends were trimmed by 5 bases and 0 bases, with 10 bases remaining between them. Germline V CDR1 and CDR2: SNHLY, FYNNEI. The CDR3 sequence is 14 residues long. In DNA, the CDR3 is TGTGCCAGCAGTAAAAGCGACTCTAACTATGGCTACACCTTC. As protein: CASSKSDSNYGYTF.

This rearrangement joins TRBV20-1 to TRBJ1-5; perhaps TRBD1 as D (6 bases). V was clipped by 6 bases and J by 1 base, with 16 bases between them. Germline V CDR1 and CDR2: DFQATT, SNEGSKA (reference sequence). This CDR3 contains 15 residues. In DNA form, the CDR3 reads TGCAGTGCATTAGGGGGGACGGTAAGCAATCAGCCCCAGCATTTT. As protein: CSALGGTVSNQPQHF.

This clonotype occurred a few times. The V call is TRBV5-1, the J call TRBJ2-7, with 7 bases aligning to TRBD1. The germline gives CDR1 SGHRS, CDR2 YFSETQ. The CDR3 is 14 amino acids. The V and J ends lost 0 bases and 2 bases, in that order; junction bases with no gene match: 2. The CDR3 spells CASSLVGTAYEQYF. The CDR3 DNA reads TGCGCCAGCAGCTTGGTCGGGACAGCCTACGAGCAGTACTTC.

This chain links TRBV19 with TRBJ1-6; no reliable D call. The CDR3 loop spans 14 amino acids. The V end lost 5 bases, the J end lost 5 bases, and 10 bases lay between the germline ends. Germline assignment: CDR1 LNHDA and CDR2 SQIVND (reference sequence). The CDR3: CASSWTVDNSPLHF. The DNA of the CDR3 is TGTGCCAGTAGTTGGACGGTCGATAATTCACCCCTCCACTTT.

In DNA form, the CDR3 reads TGCGCCAGCAGCAGGGACAGAAACTACGAGCAGTACTTC. This translates into CASSRDRNYEQYF. This chain connects TRBV10-1 to TRBJ2-7; TRBD1 aligns across 7 bases. This CDR3 region has 13 residues. In germline, CDR1 is WNHNN, CDR2 SYGVQD (reference sequence). V shed 6 bases and J 3 bases; nucleotides not matched to a gene: 5.

In regard to this clonotype: Since a much larger clone is just one base distant, this may be a read error. The chain recombines TRBV10-3 with TRBJ1-5, with D possibly TRBD1 on 5 matching bases. This CDR3 comprises 15 residues. Trimming stripped 10 bases from V and 5 bases from J, with 21 bases between. The V gene's germline CDR1 is ENHRY and CDR2 SYGVKD. CDR3 protein: CASTGAGGTYQPQHF. Written as DNA, the CDR3 is TGTGCCAGCACTGGGGCGGGGGGAACTTATCAGCCCCAGCATTTT.

This clonotype was seen only a few times. This rearrangement joins TRBV24-1 to TRBJ2-7, with D perhaps TRBD1 (6 bases). The CDR3 extends over 18 amino acids. Germline-derived CDR1 and CDR2 are KGHDR and SFDVKD. With 2 bases removed from V and 4 bases from J, the gap between germline ends came to 23 bases. CDR3 sequence (DNA): TGTGCCACCAGTGATTCAACTCCGGACAGAAAGGGGATGTACGAGCAGTACTTC. Its translation is CATSDSTPDRKGMYEQYF.

The chain carries TRBV7-2 and TRBJ2-1; D gene ambiguous. Germline CDR1 reads SGHTA; CDR2 reads FQGNSA. Trimming took off 0 bases at V and 0 bases at J, with 6 bases between the two ends. This CDR3 spans 15 amino acids. Here the CDR3 reads CASSLARSSYNEQFF. In DNA form, the CDR3 reads TGTGCCAGCAGCTTAGCGCGGAGCTCCTACAATGAGCAGTTCTTC.

The chain combines TRBV5-1 with TRBJ2-1; D is perhaps TRBD1 (5 bases). CDR1 and CDR2 from the germline V gene are SGHRS and YFSETQ. V lost 1 base, J lost 8 bases, and 16 bases lay in between. The CDR3 totals 15 residues. This CDR3 is CASSLNGRDDDEQFF. CDR3 nucleotide sequence: TGCGCCAGCAGCTTGAACGGCAGGGATGATGATGAGCAGTTCTTC.

This clonotype came up a few times. This chain links TRBV7-3 with TRBJ1-5; D is uncertain. V was cut by 5 bases and J by 0 bases, with 5 bases left in between. Germline lookup yields CDR1 SGHTA and CDR2 FQGTGA. The length of the CDR3 is 13 residues. The CDR3 protein is CASSQHSNQPQHF. The CDR3 DNA reads TGTGCCAGCAGCCAGCATAGCAATCAGCCCCAGCATTTT.